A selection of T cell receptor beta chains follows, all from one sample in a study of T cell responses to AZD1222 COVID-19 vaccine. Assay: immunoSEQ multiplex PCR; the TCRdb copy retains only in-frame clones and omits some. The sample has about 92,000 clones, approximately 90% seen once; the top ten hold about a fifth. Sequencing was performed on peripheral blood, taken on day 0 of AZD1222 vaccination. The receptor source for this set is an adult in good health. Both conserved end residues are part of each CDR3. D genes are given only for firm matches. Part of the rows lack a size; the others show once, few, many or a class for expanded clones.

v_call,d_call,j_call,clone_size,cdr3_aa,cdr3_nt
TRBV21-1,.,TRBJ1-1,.,CASSGARAGSLAEAFF,TGTGCCAGCAGCGGAGCAAGGGCGGGATCGTTAGCTGAAGCTTTCTTT
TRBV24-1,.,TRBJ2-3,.,CATSDLSDSTDTQYF,TGTGCCACCAGTGATTTATCAGATAGCACAGATACGCAGTATTTT
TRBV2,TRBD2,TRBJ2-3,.,CASRRDYTDTQYF,TGTGCCAGCAGAAGGGACTACACAGATACGCAGTATTTT
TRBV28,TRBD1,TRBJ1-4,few,CASTPGTGFEKLFF,TGTGCCAGCACCCCCGGGACAGGATTTGAAAAACTGTTTTTT
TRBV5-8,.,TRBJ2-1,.,CASSPTGMSIINNEQFF,TGTGCCAGCAGCCCTACCGGGATGAGTATAATTAACAATGAGCAGTTCTTC
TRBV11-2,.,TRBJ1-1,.,CASSSFGGYTEAFF,TGTGCCAGCAGCAGCTTCGGGGGCTACACTGAAGCTTTCTTT
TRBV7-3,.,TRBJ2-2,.,CASSLLFTGELFF,TGTGCCAGCAGCTTACTTTTCACCGGGGAGCTGTTTTTT
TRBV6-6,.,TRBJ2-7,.,CASSYETDYEQYF,TGTGCCAGCAGTTACGAGACCGACTACGAGCAGTACTTC
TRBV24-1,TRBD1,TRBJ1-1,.,CATKDREGTEAFF,TGTGCCACGAAGGACAGGGAAGGAACTGAAGCTTTCTTT
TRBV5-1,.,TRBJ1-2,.,CASSLVRGFNYGYTF,TGCGCCAGCAGCTTGGTCCGGGGATTCAACTATGGCTACACCTTC
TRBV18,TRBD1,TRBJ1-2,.,CASSPGTGENYGYTF,TGTGCCAGCTCCCCAGGGACAGGGGAAAACTATGGCTACACCTTC
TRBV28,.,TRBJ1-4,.,CASSYDGAGEKLFF,TGTGCCAGCAGTTATGACGGAGCAGGTGAAAAACTGTTTTTT
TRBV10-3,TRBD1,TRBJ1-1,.,CAISASGTGNTEAFF,TGTGCCATCAGCGCATCCGGGACAGGGAACACTGAAGCTTTCTTT
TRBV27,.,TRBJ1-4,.,CASKRSRREKLFF,TGTGCCAGCAAACGGAGCCGGCGTGAAAAACTGTTTTTT
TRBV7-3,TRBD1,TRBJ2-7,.,CASSQSRGYEQYF,TGTGCCAGCAGCCAGTCCAGGGGGTACGAGCAGTACTTC
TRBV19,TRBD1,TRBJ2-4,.,CATLDGQGRNIQYF,TGTGCCACCTTAGACGGACAGGGAAGAAACATTCAGTACTTC
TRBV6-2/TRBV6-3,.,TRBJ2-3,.,CASSYGRASTDTQYF,TGTGCCAGCAGTTACGGGCGGGCTAGCACAGATACGCAGTATTTT
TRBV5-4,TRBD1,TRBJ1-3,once,CASSSQGYGNTIYF,TGTGCCAGCAGCTCACAGGGGTACGGAAACACCATATATTTT
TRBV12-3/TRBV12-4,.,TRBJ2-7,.,CASTMGDNYEQYF,TGTGCCAGCACAATGGGTGACAACTACGAGCAGTACTTC
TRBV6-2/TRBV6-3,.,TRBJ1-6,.,CASSSPGDGTYNSPLHF,TGTGCCAGCAGTTCCCCAGGGGACGGGACCTATAATTCACCCCTCCACTTT
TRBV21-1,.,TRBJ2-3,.,CASSTSGEGSTDTQYF,TGTGCCAGCAGCACCAGTGGCGAAGGGAGCACAGATACGCAGTATTTT
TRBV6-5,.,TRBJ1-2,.,CASSYLGDRHDYGYTF,TGTGCCAGCAGTTACCTCGGGGACCGTCACGACTATGGCTACACCTTC
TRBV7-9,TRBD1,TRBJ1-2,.,CASSPDEGARRGYTF,TGTGCCAGCAGCCCAGATGAGGGGGCGCGGCGTGGCTACACCTTC
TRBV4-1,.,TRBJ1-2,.,CASSQAGSVGYGYTF,TGCGCCAGCAGCCAAGCCGGGAGCGTGGGCTATGGCTACACCTTC
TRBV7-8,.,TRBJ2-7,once,CASSLALGYSFYEQYF,TGTGCCAGCAGCTTAGCGTTGGGGTATAGTTTCTACGAGCAGTACTTC
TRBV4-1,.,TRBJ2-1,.,CASSPTRRGAGEQFF,TGCGCCAGCAGCCCAACCCGGCGAGGGGCCGGTGAGCAGTTCTTC
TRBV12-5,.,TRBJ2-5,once,CASAGYIQETQYF,TGTGCTAGTGCCGGATATATTCAAGAGACCCAGTACTTC
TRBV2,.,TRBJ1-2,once,CASSEIRSNYGYTF,TGTGCCAGCAGTGAGATCAGGAGTAACTATGGCTACACCTTC
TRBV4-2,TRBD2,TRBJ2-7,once,CARVSGGPYEQYF,TGTGCCAGGGTCAGCGGGGGCCCCTACGAGCAGTACTTC
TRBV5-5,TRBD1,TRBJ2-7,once,CASSRRDREYEQYF,TGTGCCAGCAGCCGTAGGGACAGAGAATACGAGCAGTACTTC
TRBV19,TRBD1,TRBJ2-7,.,CASSPGQATEQYF,TGTGCCAGTAGCCCCGGACAGGCCACAGAGCAGTACTTC
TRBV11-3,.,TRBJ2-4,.,CASSLGGPAGNIQYF,TGTGCCAGCAGCTTAGGAGGCCCCGCCGGAAACATTCAGTACTTC
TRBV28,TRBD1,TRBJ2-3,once,CASSLTDRPSTDTQYF,TGTGCCAGCAGTTTAACGGACAGGCCTAGCACAGATACGCAGTATTTT
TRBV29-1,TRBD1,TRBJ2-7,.,CSVGTGEAYEQYF,TGCAGCGTAGGGACAGGGGAGGCCTACGAGCAGTACTTC
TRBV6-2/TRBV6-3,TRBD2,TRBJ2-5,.,CASSLTGTTQETQYF,TGTGCCAGCAGCCTAACCGGGACTACGCAAGAGACCCAGTACTTC
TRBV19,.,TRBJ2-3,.,CASSASGTDTQYF,TGTGCCAGTAGTGCTTCAGGGACAGATACGCAGTATTTT
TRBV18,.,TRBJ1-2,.,CASSIGEINYGYTF,TGTGCCAGCTCGATTGGAGAGATCAACTATGGCTACACCTTC
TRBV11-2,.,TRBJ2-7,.,CASSSRLLYEQYF,TGTGCCAGCAGCTCCCGTCTATTATACGAGCAGTACTTC
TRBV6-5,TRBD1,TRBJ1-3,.,CASSYRGQSGNTIYF,TGTGCCAGCAGTTACCGGGGACAGTCTGGAAACACCATATATTTT
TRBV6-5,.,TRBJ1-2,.,CASGTGYGYTF,TGTGCCAGCGGAACGGGATATGGCTACACCTTC
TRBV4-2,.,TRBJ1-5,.,CASSPRSSNQPQHF,TGTGCCAGCAGCCCGCGGTCCAGCAATCAGCCCCAGCATTTT
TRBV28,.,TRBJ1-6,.,CASSFEVGVSNSPLHF,TGTGCCAGCAGTTTTGAGGTCGGGGTTAGCAATTCACCCCTCCACTTT
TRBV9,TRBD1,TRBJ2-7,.,CASSSSPGRGLDEQYF,TGTGCCAGCAGCTCCTCCCCGGGCAGGGGGCTCGACGAGCAGTACTTC